Below, 30 T cell receptor beta chains from the same sample are listed, as sequenced in a study of T cells in Graves' hyperthyroidism and ophthalmopathy. Researchers amplified the TCR beta CDR3 regions from RNA transcripts. The HTBI primer set was used in a first-round RT-PCR of the TCR CDR3. One entry per CDR3 protein results from TCRdb running MiXCR on the multiplex PCR reads. The sample yields around 700,000 distinct CDR3 sequences, roughly 20% seen once. Sequencing was done on a sample of blood. The source is a woman aged 50 to 60 with Graves' hyperthyroidism that later progressed to Graves' ophthalmopathy.

This clonotype was seen a few times. V is TRBV30 and J is TRBJ1-5; D unresolved. The CDR3 runs to 13 residues. Per germline, CDR1 GTSNPN and CDR2 SVGIG (reference sequence). With 0 bases removed from V and 4 bases from J, the gap between germline ends came to 7 bases. For the CDR3, the DNA is TGTGCCTGGAGTGTACGCCATAATCAGCCCCAGCATTTT. It specifies CAWSVRHNQPQHF.

This clonotype has at least ten counts. This chain joins TRBV20-1 and TRBJ1-2; the D is unclear. The CDR3 is made up of 14 amino acids. With 5 bases removed from V and 0 bases from J, the gap between germline ends came to 13 bases. The germline V gene encodes CDR1 DFQATT and CDR2 SNEGSKA (reference sequence). As DNA, the CDR3 is TGCAGTGCTGAACCCGACGGCACTAACTATGGCTACACCTTC. It codes for CSAEPDGTNYGYTF.

In this sample, this clonotype turned up many times. J is TRBJ1-5 and V is TRBV20-1; perhaps TRBD1 as D (5 bases). Germline CDR1 reads DFQATT; CDR2 reads SNEGSKA (reference sequence). The germline V and J ends were trimmed by 2 bases and 3 bases, with 14 bases remaining between them. There are 15 residues in the CDR3. The CDR3 sequence: CSARLQDGANQPQHF. In nucleotides, the CDR3 is TGCAGTGCTAGACTCCAGGACGGGGCCAATCAGCCCCAGCATTTT.

This clonotype appeared a few times. The chain joins TRBV14 to TRBJ2-7; no clear D. The germline gives CDR1 SGHDN, CDR2 FVKESK. The V and J ends lost 4 bases and 0 bases respectively, with 10 bases between them. The CDR3 covers 14 residues. The CDR3 here is CASSPLLSSYEQYF. For the CDR3, the DNA is TGTGCCAGCAGCCCACTTCTCAGCTCCTACGAGCAGTACTTC.

This clonotype has ten or more counts. The chain combines TRBV30 with TRBJ1-1, with a weak D call TRBD1 (6 bases). Trimming pared 3 bases from V and 1 base from J, leaving 12 bases between. The CDR3 extends over 14 amino acids. Germline V gene data show CDR1 as GTSNPN and CDR2 as SVGIG (reference sequence). DNA for the CDR3: TGTGCCTGGAGCGTCCTGGGACAGAACACTGAAGCTTTCTTT. Its protein product is CAWSVLGQNTEAFF. Drawing the rest from reference TRBV30 and TRBJ1-1, the complete variable domain is SQTIHQWPATLVQPVGSPLSLECTVEGTSNPNLYWYRQAAGRGLQLLFYSVGIGQISSEVPQNLSASRPQDRQFILSSKKLLLSDSGFYLCAWSVLGQNTEAFFGQGTRLTVV.

This clonotype has only one observation. The V gene is TRBV20-1, the J gene TRBJ2-3, with D tentatively TRBD2 (7 bases). The germline V gene has CDR1 DFQATT and CDR2 SNEGSKA (reference sequence). V lost 6 bases and J lost 4, with 11 bases in between. The CDR3 consists of 12 residues. The CDR3 is CSAGGAPDTQYF. CDR3 DNA sequence: TGCAGTGCAGGGGGGGCACCAGATACGCAGTATTTT.

This clonotype showed up many times. V is TRBV19 and J is TRBJ1-1; D gene ambiguous. This CDR3 spans 14 amino acids. V lost 1 base and J lost 5, with 11 bases in between. Germline V gene lookup returns CDR1 LNHDA and CDR2 SQIVND (reference sequence). The CDR3 coding sequence is TGTGCCAGTAGTATAGGTCAGAGCGGGACTGAAGCTTTCTTT. This sequence encodes CASSIGQSGTEAFF. Using reference TRBV19 and TRBJ1-1 for the parts outside the CDR3, the full variable domain is DGGITQSPKYLFRKEGQNVTLSCEQNLNHDAMYWYRQDPGQGLRLIYYSQIVNDFQKGDIAEGYSVSREKKESFPLTVTSAQKNPTAFYLCASSIGQSGTEAFFGQGTRLTVV.

This clonotype was observed at least ten times. The V call is TRBV7-2, the J call TRBJ1-1, with D hard to call. The CDR3 length is 14 residues. Germline V gives CDR1 SGHTA, CDR2 FQGNSA. V lost 0 bases and J lost 5, with 10 bases in between. CDR3 in amino acids: CASSLADTPTEAFF. Written as DNA, the CDR3 is TGTGCCAGCAGCTTAGCAGACACCCCAACTGAAGCTTTCTTT. Using reference TRBV7-2 and TRBJ1-1 for the parts outside the CDR3, the full variable domain is GAGVSQSPSNKVTEKGKDVELRCDPISGHTALYWYRQSLGQGLEFLIYFQGNSAPDKSGLPSDRFSAERTGGSVSTLTIQRTQQEDSAVYLCASSLADTPTEAFFGQGTRLTVV.

This sequence joins TRBV27 and TRBJ1-5, with a weak D call TRBD1 (5 bases). This CDR3 has 15 residues. Germline CDR1 is MNHEY and CDR2 is SMNVEV (reference sequence). The ends were cut back, 6 bases at V and 1 base at J, with 13 bases in the middle. The CDR3 DNA is TGTGCCAGCAGAGAGTACCGGGACAGCAATCAGCCCCAGCATTTT. Translated, it gives CASREYRDSNQPQHF.

The sample holds a few counts of this clonotype. The chain joins TRBV27 to TRBJ2-3; D gene unclear. With 10 bases removed from V and 1 base from J, the gap between germline ends came to 9 bases. Germline-derived CDR1 and CDR2 are MNHEY and SMNVEV (reference sequence). CDR3 length: 12 amino acids. The CDR3 region has the DNA TGTGCCACTACTACGGGCACAGATACGCAGTATTTT. Amino acids: CATTTGTDTQYF.

This clonotype appeared many times. The chain joins TRBV5-1 to TRBJ2-3; the D gene is possibly TRBD2 (6 bases). This CDR3 contains 15 residues. Germline CDR1 and CDR2: SGHRS and YFSETQ. V gave up 4 bases and J gave up 2 bases, with 14 bases separating them. In DNA, the CDR3 is TGCGCCAGCAGCACAGCCGAACTAGCCACAGATACGCAGTATTTT. Protein sequence: CASSTAELATDTQYF.

This clonotype was seen ten or more times. The chain joins TRBV5-5 to TRBJ1-5, with D maybe TRBD1 (5 bases). This CDR3 region has 15 residues. From germline, CDR1 is SGHKS and CDR2 YYEKEE (reference sequence). V was clipped by 4 bases and J by 4 bases, with 15 bases between them. The CDR3 loop reads CASSGEGLTNQPQHF. DNA for the CDR3: TGTGCCAGCAGCGGGGAGGGACTGACGAATCAGCCCCAGCATTTT.

In its sample, this clonotype was seen many times. The chain is built from TRBV2 and TRBJ2-3; 9 bases agree with TRBD1. From germline, CDR1 is SNHLY and CDR2 FYNNEI. V gave up 5 bases and J gave up 3 bases; unmatched junction bases: 12. The CDR3 runs to 17 residues. CDR3 in amino acids: CASSRTGTGSGTDTQYF. CDR3 in DNA: TGTGCCAGCAGTCGCACCGGGACAGGGTCCGGTACAGATACGCAGTATTTT.

Comment on this clonotype: This may be a read error, as it is one base from a much larger clone. The chain employs TRBV20-1 and TRBJ1-2; D is unresolved. V lost 4 bases, J lost 0 bases, and 15 bases lay in between. The CDR3 has 15 amino acids. CDR1 is DFQATT, CDR2 SNEGSKA, per germline (reference sequence). The CDR3 DNA reads TGCAGTGCTAAAGATCCGGGCGGTACTAACTATGGCTACACCTTC. This gives the protein CSAKDPGGTNYGYTF.

In its sample, this clonotype was seen many times. V usage is TRBV7-2 and J usage is TRBJ2-7, with 8 bases matching TRBD2. Germline lookup yields CDR1 SGHTA and CDR2 FQGNSA. The CDR3 covers 14 residues. Unmatched junction bases numbered 6, after V lost 5 bases and J lost 3 bases. The CDR3 sequence: CASSAIAGFYEQYF. DNA for the CDR3: TGTGCCAGCAGCGCTATAGCGGGGTTCTACGAGCAGTACTTC.

J is TRBJ2-1 and V is TRBV15; perhaps D is TRBD1 or TRBD2 (5 bases each). This CDR3 spans 17 amino acids. Germline V CDR1 and CDR2: LNHNV, YYDKDF (reference sequence). Trimming took 3 bases from V and 0 from J, leaving 15 bases between them. CDR3 sequence (DNA): TGTGCCACCAGCAGTTCTGGGTCGGGGCGCTCCTACAATGAGCAGTTCTTC. This encodes CATSSSGSGRSYNEQFF.

V gene TRBV20-1 combines with J gene TRBJ1-3; D not resolved. The CDR3 loop spans 14 amino acids. Germline-derived CDR1 and CDR2 are DFQATT and SNEGSKA (reference sequence). V lost 2 bases, J lost 0 bases, and 8 bases lay in between. The CDR3, as DNA: TGCAGTGCTAGAAAAGACGGCTCTGGAAACACCATATATTTT. Encoded protein: CSARKDGSGNTIYF.

The rearrangement uses TRBV27 and TRBJ1-1, with 7 bases that match TRBD1. The CDR3 is made up of 15 amino acids. The junction had 11 bases not matched to a gene; V was cut back by 6 bases and J by 4 bases. Per germline, CDR1 MNHEY and CDR2 SMNVEV (reference sequence). CDR3 protein: CASSKVLSGGTEAFF. For the CDR3, the DNA is TGTGCCAGCAGCAAAGTCCTCTCAGGGGGCACTGAAGCTTTCTTT.

This clonotype was counted ten times or more. The rearrangement links TRBV3-1 to TRBJ1-4, with D hard to call. Trimming removed 4 bases at V and 0 bases at J, with 18 bases between. The CDR3 totals 18 residues. Germline V gene lookup returns CDR1 LGHDT and CDR2 YNNKEL (reference sequence). The CDR3 here is CASSRGPGGGTTNEKLFF. CDR3 bases: TGTGCCAGCAGCCGTGGGCCTGGAGGAGGCACAACTAATGAAAAACTGTTTTTT.

The CDR3 region has the DNA TGCAGTGCCAGGGGACAGGGCACTACTGGGGCCAACGTCCTGACTTTC. This encodes CSARGQGTTGANVLTF. The chain uses TRBV20-1 and TRBJ2-6; TRBD1 aligns across 9 bases. The CDR3 is 16 residues long. Looked up from germline, CDR1 is DFQATT and CDR2 is SNEGSKA (reference sequence). J lost 2 bases, V lost 6 bases, and 8 bases had no gene match.

This clonotype was observed a handful of times. The chain couples TRBV27 to TRBJ2-2, with TRBD2 matching over 10 bases. J gave up 3 bases and V 1 base, and 2 bases lay outside the gene matches. Germline V CDR1 and CDR2: MNHEY, SMNVEV (reference sequence). The CDR3 is 16 residues long. CDR3 residues: CASSLFGLADTGELFF. The CDR3 DNA is TGTGCCAGCAGTTTATTTGGACTAGCGGACACCGGGGAGCTGTTTTTT.

The table lists this clonotype with many counts. The genes are TRBV5-1 and TRBJ2-1; TRBD2 is a possible D gene (6 bases). The CDR3 spans 15 residues. V lost 3 bases and J 6 bases, leaving 16 bases between the germline ends. CDR1 is SGHRS and CDR2 is YFSETQ in the germline V gene. The CDR3 here is CASSSPTTSPNEQFF. The CDR3 nucleotides are TGCGCCAGCAGCTCCCCTACGACTAGTCCCAATGAGCAGTTCTTC.

The J gene is TRBJ2-1, the V gene TRBV19, with 7 nucleotides matching TRBD2. Germline trimming cut 4 bases from V and 3 bases from J; bases unmatched to any gene: 3. The length of the CDR3 is 14 residues. Germline V gene data show CDR1 as LNHDA and CDR2 as SQIVND (reference sequence). This CDR3 reads CASSRGRGYNEQFF. CDR3 nucleotide sequence: TGTGCCAGTAGTAGGGGGAGGGGCTACAATGAGCAGTTCTTC.

This clonotype has a handful of counts. The chain recombines TRBV7-6 with TRBJ1-1; D not certain. The CDR3 totals 13 residues. Trimming left V 0 bases short and J 5 bases short, with 7 bases between. Germline V gene sequence: CDR1 SGHVS, CDR2 FNYEAQ. The CDR3 DNA is TGTGCCAGCAGCTTAGCAGGATTAACTGAAGCTTTCTTT. Residues: CASSLAGLTEAFF.

The chain recombines TRBV9 with TRBJ2-1, with 8 positions matching TRBD2. CDR1 and CDR2 (germline): SGDLS, YYNGEE. Trimming took 0 bases from V and 4 from J; bases not matched to a gene: 6. The CDR3 totals 16 residues. The CDR3 sequence: CASSVAAGGHYNEQFF. The CDR3 DNA is TGTGCCAGCAGCGTAGCTGCGGGGGGCCATTACAATGAGCAGTTCTTC. Complete variable domain (other parts from reference TRBV9 and TRBJ2-1): DSGVTQTPKHLITATGQRVTLRCSPRSGDLSVYWYQQSLDQGLQFLIQYYNGEERAKGNILERFSAQQFPDLHSELNLSSLELGDSALYFCASSVAAGGHYNEQFFGPGTRLTVL.

J is TRBJ1-1 and V is TRBV4-1, with 7 positions matching TRBD1. CDR3 length equals 15 residues. Trimming cost V 2 bases and J 3 bases; bases outside gene matches: 6. CDR1 is MGHRA and CDR2 is YSYEKL in the germline V gene. The CDR3 region is CASSQQTGLHTEAFF. The CDR3, as DNA: TGCGCCAGCAGCCAACAGACAGGGTTGCACACTGAAGCTTTCTTT.

CDR3 sequence (DNA): TGTGCCAGCAGCCCTGGCGCTAGCGGGGGGGCCCGGGAGACCCAGTACTTC. Its translation: CASSPGASGGARETQYF. This rearrangement joins TRBV27 to TRBJ2-5; 12 bases map to TRBD2. The CDR3 runs 17 residues. Germline V gene sequence: CDR1 MNHEY, CDR2 SMNVEV (reference sequence). The J segment lost 5 bases and the V segment lost 6 bases, leaving 13 bases of the junction unmatched.

This clonotype was detected only a few times. The rearrangement links TRBV7-3 to TRBJ2-3; 7 bases match TRBD2. The germline V gene has CDR1 SGHTA and CDR2 FQGTGA. There are 15 residues in the CDR3. The J segment lost 2 bases and the V segment lost 5 bases, leaving 7 bases of the junction unmatched. DNA for the CDR3: TGTGCCAGCAGCCCCCAGCGGGGTTACACAGATACGCAGTATTTT. This encodes CASSPQRGYTDTQYF. The whole variable domain, filled in from reference TRBV7-3 and TRBJ2-3, reads GAGVSQTPSNKVTEKGKYVELRCDPISGHTALYWYRQSLGQGPEFLIYFQGTGAADDSGLPNDRFFAVRPEGSVSTLKIQRTERGDSAVYLCASSPQRGYTDTQYFGPGTRLTVL.

This clonotype was counted many times. The rearrangement links TRBV2 to TRBJ1-2; the D is unclear. The CDR3 runs 15 residues. V lost 0 bases to trimming and J lost 5 bases, with 13 bases between them. Germline assignment: CDR1 SNHLY and CDR2 FYNNEI. The CDR3 DNA reads as TGTGCCAGCAGTGAAGCGGGCTTGGTGGATTATGGCTACACCTTC. Residues: CASSEAGLVDYGYTF.

There are a few counts of this clonotype. This chain connects TRBV27 to TRBJ1-2; D is uncertain. This CDR3 comprises 12 residues. Germline V gives CDR1 MNHEY, CDR2 SMNVEV (reference sequence). The V end was cut by 9 bases, the J end by 5 bases, with 13 bases between. CDR3 region: CASGGFEYGYTF. DNA of the CDR3: TGTGCCAGTGGAGGGTTTGAATATGGCTACACCTTC.